This is a list of T cell receptor beta chains from one sample in a study of T cell repertoires in ileal Crohn's disease. Produced via immunoSEQ multiplex PCR; TCRdb's table is partial and in-frame only. Among over a thousand clones listed, about 95% were seen once. The material sequenced was ileal tissue. The receptors were gathered from an adult with Crohn's disease. Each CDR3 is given with its conserved first and last residue. A D gene is named only where the DNA matches it firmly. Clone size is stated in some rows and not others, as once, few, many or a class when expanded.

CDR3: CASSSRDGSWTQYF
DNA: TGTGCCAGCAGCTCCCGGGACGGGAGTTGGACCCAGTACTTC
D: -
V: TRBV7-2
size: -
J: TRBJ2-5

CDR3: CASSPGTGYSYGYTF
DNA: TGTGCCAGCAGCCCCGGGACTGGGTACAGCTATGGCTACACCTTC
D: -
V: TRBV5-8
size: -
J: TRBJ1-2

CDR3: CASSFDDRPYEQYF
DNA: TGTGCCAGCAGCTTTGATGACAGGCCCTACGAGCAGTACTTC
D: -
V: TRBV7-9
size: -
J: TRBJ2-7

CDR3: CASKEWGGGNSPLHF
DNA: TGTGCCAGCAAAGAATGGGGGGGCGGTAATTCACCCCTCCACTTT
D: -
V: TRBV2
size: large
J: TRBJ1-6

CDR3: CASSLGGISLNEQFF
DNA: TGTGCCAGCAGCCTAGGCGGAATATCGCTGAATGAGCAGTTCTTC
D: -
V: TRBV7-2
size: -
J: TRBJ2-1

CDR3: CASSFDRVGEQYF
DNA: TGTGCCAGCAGCTTCGACAGGGTCGGCGAGCAGTACTTC
D: TRBD1
V: TRBV14
size: -
J: TRBJ2-7

CDR3: CASGEAGTAYEQYF
DNA: TGCGCCAGCGGGGAGGCCGGGACTGCCTACGAGCAGTACTTC
D: -
V: TRBV10-2
size: -
J: TRBJ2-7

CDR3: CSVGDTYQETQYF
DNA: TGCAGCGTGGGGGACACCTACCAAGAGACCCAGTACTTC
D: -
V: TRBV29-1
size: -
J: TRBJ2-5

CDR3: CASSPSRTGGAGYTF
DNA: TGTGCCAGCAGCCCCTCCCGGACAGGGGGTGCCGGCTACACCTTC
D: TRBD1
V: TRBV7-2
size: -
J: TRBJ1-2

CDR3: CASSFRSGYNEQFF
DNA: TGCGCCAGCAGCTTCAGAAGTGGCTACAATGAGCAGTTCTTC
D: -
V: TRBV5-1
size: -
J: TRBJ2-1

CDR3: CASSLKSGGGTDTQYF
DNA: TGTGCCAGCAGCTTAAAAAGCGGGGGAGGAACAGATACGCAGTATTTT
D: TRBD2
V: TRBV7-2
size: once
J: TRBJ2-3

CDR3: CASSLGLGRNQPQHF
DNA: TGTGCCAGCAGCTTAGGCCTTGGCAGAAATCAGCCCCAGCATTTT
D: -
V: TRBV13
size: once
J: TRBJ1-5

CDR3: CASSVVHFTGELFF
DNA: TGTGCCAGCAGTGTGGTTCACTTCACCGGGGAGCTGTTTTTT
D: -
V: TRBV2
size: -
J: TRBJ2-2

CDR3: CASSPLRDRETKNTEAFF
DNA: TGTGCCAGCAGCCCCTTAAGGGACAGGGAGACTAAGAACACTGAAGCTTTCTTT
D: TRBD1
V: TRBV13
size: once
J: TRBJ1-1

CDR3: CASSLGGGTNEKLFF
DNA: TGTGCCAGCAGCTTAGGGGGGGGAACTAATGAAAAACTGTTTTTT
D: -
V: TRBV7-6
size: -
J: TRBJ1-4

CDR3: CASSTQGQAAYGYTF
DNA: TGTGCCAGTAGTACTCAGGGACAGGCAGCATATGGCTACACCTTC
D: TRBD1
V: TRBV19
size: -
J: TRBJ1-2

CDR3: CASTNLAAPYQETQYF
DNA: TGTGCCAGCACGAATCTAGCGGCCCCGTACCAAGAGACCCAGTACTTC
D: TRBD2
V: TRBV5-4
size: -
J: TRBJ2-5

CDR3: CASSRGQGEAYEQYF
DNA: TGTGCCAGCAGCCGAGGACAGGGAGAGGCCTACGAGCAGTACTTC
D: TRBD1
V: TRBV5-4
size: once
J: TRBJ2-7

CDR3: CASTSLGGVSEKLFF
DNA: TGTGCCAGCACTTCACTTGGGGGGGTGAGTGAAAAACTGTTTTTT
D: -
V: TRBV27
size: once
J: TRBJ1-4

CDR3: CASSAQGYEQYF
DNA: TGTGCCAGCAGCGCACAGGGCTACGAGCAGTACTTC
D: -
V: TRBV7-9
size: once
J: TRBJ2-7

CDR3: CATSRGEGGKLFF
DNA: TGTGCCACCAGCAGAGGTGAGGGTGGAAAACTGTTTTTT
D: -
V: TRBV15
size: -
J: TRBJ1-4

CDR3: CASSPRRGMGSYGYTF
DNA: TGCGCCAGCAGCCCCCGCAGGGGAATGGGCAGCTATGGCTACACCTTC
D: -
V: TRBV5-1
size: -
J: TRBJ1-2

CDR3: CASSLFAGLAGSSYEQYF
DNA: TGTGCCAGCAGTTTATTTGCCGGACTAGCGGGGAGCTCCTACGAGCAGTACTTC
D: TRBD2
V: TRBV27
size: once
J: TRBJ2-7

CDR3: CASSTQGTYGYTF
DNA: TGTGCCAGCAGTACGCAGGGAACCTATGGCTACACCTTC
D: -
V: TRBV2
size: -
J: TRBJ1-2

CDR3: CASSEAWTERGQPQHF
DNA: TGTGCCAGCAGTGAAGCCTGGACAGAGAGGGGGCAGCCCCAGCATTTT
D: -
V: TRBV6-1
size: -
J: TRBJ1-5

CDR3: CASSRVWLAGAYNEQFF
DNA: TGTGCCAGTAGTAGGGTGTGGCTAGCGGGGGCCTACAATGAGCAGTTCTTC
D: TRBD2
V: TRBV19
size: -
J: TRBJ2-1

CDR3: CASSPQDSHYGYTF
DNA: TGTGCCAGCTCACCACAAGACAGCCACTATGGCTACACCTTC
D: -
V: TRBV18
size: -
J: TRBJ1-2

CDR3: CASSDRGLNSPLHF
DNA: TGTGCCAGTAGTGACAGGGGGCTGAATTCACCCCTCCACTTT
D: TRBD1
V: TRBV19
size: -
J: TRBJ1-6

CDR3: CASSLWDRDAGELFF
DNA: TGTGCCAGCAGCTTGTGGGACAGGGATGCCGGGGAGCTGTTTTTT
D: TRBD1
V: TRBV5-6
size: -
J: TRBJ2-2

CDR3: CASSLSYATVTEAFF
DNA: TGTGCCAGCAGCTTAAGCTACGCTACAGTCACTGAAGCTTTCTTT
D: -
V: TRBV7-3
size: -
J: TRBJ1-1

CDR3: CAISGGGTTYEQYF
DNA: TGTGCCATCAGTGGCGGGGGGACTACCTACGAGCAGTACTTC
D: TRBD2
V: TRBV10-3
size: -
J: TRBJ2-7

CDR3: CASRLYIGQGSSTGANVLTF
DNA: TGCGCCAGCAGACTCTATATAGGACAGGGCTCCTCAACTGGGGCCAACGTCCTGACTTTC
D: TRBD1
V: TRBV5-1
size: -
J: TRBJ2-6

CDR3: CATRGGRDYTF
DNA: TGTGCCACTAGGGGGGGGAGAGACTACACCTTC
D: -
V: TRBV15
size: -
J: TRBJ1-2

CDR3: CASSDSGDTGELFF
DNA: TGTGCCAGCAGTGACTCAGGGGACACCGGGGAGCTGTTTTTT
D: -
V: TRBV6-4
size: -
J: TRBJ2-2

CDR3: CASSVETASTDTQYF
DNA: TGTGCCAGCAGCGTAGAGACAGCCAGCACAGATACGCAGTATTTT
D: -
V: TRBV9
size: -
J: TRBJ2-3

CDR3: CASSEEGQGSEKLFF
DNA: TGTGCCAGCAGTGAAGAGGGACAGGGATCCGAAAAACTGTTTTTT
D: TRBD1
V: TRBV6-1
size: -
J: TRBJ1-4

CDR3: CASSFSSGNTIYF
DNA: TGTGCCAGCAGTTTCTCCTCTGGAAACACCATATATTTT
D: -
V: TRBV28
size: -
J: TRBJ1-3

CDR3: CASSTRQGNSPLHF
DNA: TGTGCCAGTAGTACCCGACAGGGTAATTCACCCCTCCACTTT
D: TRBD1
V: TRBV19
size: -
J: TRBJ1-6

CDR3: CASSLFRVNGYTF
DNA: TGTGCCAGCAGTTTATTCAGGGTAAATGGCTACACCTTC
D: -
V: TRBV28
size: -
J: TRBJ1-2

CDR3: CASSSRGCHYEQYF
DNA: TGTGCCAGCAGCTCGCGGGGTTGTCACTACGAGCAGTACTTC
D: -
V: TRBV9
size: -
J: TRBJ2-7

CDR3: CASSQDFGGPPYNEQFF
DNA: TGCGCCAGCAGCCAAGATTTCGGGGGACCCCCATACAATGAGCAGTTCTTC
D: -
V: TRBV4-3
size: -
J: TRBJ2-1

CDR3: CASSHGQFSYEQYF
DNA: TGTGCCAGCAGCCACGGACAGTTCTCCTACGAGCAGTACTTC
D: -
V: TRBV14
size: -
J: TRBJ2-7

CDR3: CASSQGDLDYEQYF
DNA: TGTGCCAGCAGCCAAGGAGATCTTGATTACGAGCAGTACTTC
D: -
V: TRBV4-2
size: -
J: TRBJ2-7

CDR3: CASSVAGSGGLNEQFF
DNA: TGTGCCAGCAGCGTAGCAGGTAGCGGGGGGTTGAATGAGCAGTTCTTC
D: TRBD2
V: TRBV9
size: -
J: TRBJ2-1

CDR3: CASSDGQGTQETQYF
DNA: TGTGCCAGCAGTGATGGACAGGGCACACAAGAGACCCAGTACTTC
D: TRBD1
V: TRBV9
size: -
J: TRBJ2-5

CDR3: CASSDSSGGPADTQYF
DNA: TGTGCCAGCAGTGACTCGAGCGGGGGCCCCGCCGATACGCAGTATTTT
D: TRBD2
V: TRBV6-4
size: -
J: TRBJ2-3

CDR3: CASSLGTGGQPQHF
DNA: TGTGCCAGCAGCTTGGGGACAGGGGGTCAGCCCCAGCATTTT
D: TRBD1
V: TRBV5-8
size: -
J: TRBJ1-5

CDR3: CASSLGQGIDTQYF
DNA: TGTGCCAGCAGTTTGGGACAGGGGATAGATACGCAGTATTTT
D: TRBD1
V: TRBV27
size: -
J: TRBJ2-3

CDR3: CASTPPRAGGTDTQYF
DNA: TGTGCCAGCACCCCGCCCAGAGCGGGGGGGACAGATACGCAGTATTTT
D: TRBD2
V: TRBV28
size: -
J: TRBJ2-3

CDR3: CASSATQQGWVPATNEKLFF
DNA: TGTGCCAGCAGCGCGACCCAACAGGGTTGGGTCCCCGCAACTAATGAAAAACTGTTTTTT
D: -
V: TRBV9
size: -
J: TRBJ1-4

CDR3: CSVENPPGGPQHF
DNA: TGCAGCGTTGAAAACCCGCCGGGGGGGCCCCAGCATTTT
D: -
V: TRBV29-1
size: -
J: TRBJ1-5

CDR3: CASSSYTDTQYF
DNA: TGTGCCAGCAGCTCCTATACAGATACGCAGTATTTT
D: -
V: TRBV5-8
size: -
J: TRBJ2-3

CDR3: CASSDRGLNSPLHF
DNA: TGTGCCAGTAGCGACAGGGGGCTGAATTCACCCCTCCACTTT
D: TRBD1
V: TRBV19
size: -
J: TRBJ1-6

CDR3: CASSPIDLQGAYGNTIYF
DNA: TGTGCCAGCTCACCTATAGACCTTCAGGGGGCGTATGGAAACACCATATATTTT
D: TRBD1
V: TRBV18
size: -
J: TRBJ1-3

CDR3: CASSLGLAGAGSSYEQYF
DNA: TGTGCCAGCAGCTTAGGACTAGCGGGGGCGGGTAGCTCCTACGAGCAGTACTTC
D: TRBD2
V: TRBV7-2
size: -
J: TRBJ2-7

CDR3: CASSLSRQGENTEAFF
DNA: TGTGCCAGCAGTTTATCGAGGCAGGGGGAGAACACTGAAGCTTTCTTT
D: TRBD1
V: TRBV27
size: -
J: TRBJ1-1

CDR3: CASGLVRGGVYEQYF
DNA: TGTGCTAGTGGTTTGGTACGAGGGGGCGTCTACGAGCAGTACTTC
D: TRBD1
V: TRBV12-5
size: -
J: TRBJ2-7